The 24 T cell receptor beta chains reported below all come from one sample, sequenced in a study of PD-L1 blockade in urothelial cancer. Some clones are missing from TCRdb's copy, which holds only in-frame ones; the method was immunoSEQ multiplex PCR. The sample consists of approximately 100,000 clones, about 85% of them appearing once. The source was PBMCs, collected around atezolizumab (anti-PD-L1) treatment. Source of these receptors: a man aged 50 or older with urothelial cancer.

The rearrangement uses TRBV18 and TRBJ2-2; 8 positions match TRBD1. CDR3 size: 15 residues. The V segment lost 3 bases and the J segment 4 bases; nucleotides outside the gene matches: 4. From germline, CDR1 is KGHSH and CDR2 LQKENI. The CDR3 is CASSPSQGATGELFF. DNA for the CDR3: TGTGCCAGCTCACCCAGCCAGGGGGCCACCGGGGAGCTGTTTTTT. Using reference TRBV18 and TRBJ2-2 for the parts outside the CDR3, the full variable domain is NAGVMQNPRHLVRRRGQEARLRCSPMKGHSHVYWYRQLPEEGLKFMVYLQKENIIDESGMPKERFSAEFPKEGPSILRIQQVVRGDSAAYFCASSPSQGATGELFFGEGSRLTVL.

This clone showed up just a few times. Here the CDR3 DNA reads TGTGCCAGCAGTTACTCAAATCGCAATGAGCAGTTCTTC. Protein product: CASSYSNRNEQFF. V is TRBV6-5 and J is TRBJ2-1; D is undetermined. V dropped 0 bases and J dropped 6 bases, with 6 bases sitting between them. Germline-derived CDR1 and CDR2 are MNHEY and SVGAGI. The CDR3 contains 13 residues.

In this sample, this clone turned up once. The junction differs from germline at one of its ends, possibly a read error. V is TRBV5-1 and J is TRBJ1-1; 11 bases are a match to TRBD1. This CDR3 is built from 14 residues. Germline assignment: CDR1 SGHRS and CDR2 YFSETQ. The CDR3 is CASRLGQGETEAFF. CDR3 DNA sequence: TGCGCCAGCAGATTGGGACAGGGGGAAACTGAAGCTTTCTTT.

The chain uses TRBV19 and TRBJ2-7; D is perhaps TRBD1 (5 bases). CDR1 LNHDA and CDR2 SQIVND come from the germline V gene (reference sequence). The CDR3 has 14 residues. V lost 5 bases to trimming and J lost 3 bases, with 14 bases between them. The CDR3 DNA sequence: TGTGCCAGTAGTGGGAAGGGGAAGGGCTACGAGCAGTACTTC. Translation: CASSGKGKGYEQYF. Based on the CDR3 plus reference TRBV19 and TRBJ2-7, the full variable domain is DGGITQSPKYLFRKEGQNVTLSCEQNLNHDAMYWYRQDPGQGLRLIYYSQIVNDFQKGDIAEGYSVSREKKESFPLTVTSAQKNPTAFYLCASSGKGKGYEQYFGPGTRLTVT.

The chain combines TRBV2 with TRBJ1-4; TRBD1 aligns across 9 bases. The CDR3 has 15 residues. Looked up from germline, CDR1 is SNHLY and CDR2 is FYNNEI. V was clipped by 6 bases and J by 10 bases; unmatched bases: 12. CDR3 sequence (DNA): TGTGCCAGCAGCCAGACAACAGGGGGCTCCGGAAAACTGTTTTTT. This encodes CASSQTTGGSGKLFF.

V and J are TRBV27 and TRBJ2-6; D call uncertain. V shed 8 bases and J shed 1 base, with 9 bases lying between them. There are 14 residues in the CDR3. Germline lookup yields CDR1 MNHEY and CDR2 SMNVEV (reference sequence). The CDR3 loop is CASRQESGANVLTF. Here the CDR3 DNA reads TGTGCCAGCCGCCAGGAATCTGGGGCCAACGTCCTGACTTTC. Looking up the rest from reference TRBV27 and TRBJ2-6 gives the full variable domain: EAQVTQNPRYLITVTGKKLTVTCSQNMNHEYMSWYRQDPGLGLRQIYYSMNVEVTDKGDVPEGYKVSRKEKRNFPLILESPSPNQTSLYFCASRQESGANVLTFGAGSRLTVL.

This chain joins TRBV29-1 and TRBJ1-1; 8 bases align to TRBD1. V dropped 7 bases and J dropped 1; count of bases not matched to a gene: 5. Germline assignment: CDR1 SQVTM and CDR2 ANQGSEA. The CDR3 totals 13 residues. The CDR3 loop reads CSAGTGGNTEAFF. CDR3 coding DNA: TGCAGCGCGGGGACAGGTGGGAACACTGAAGCTTTCTTT.

There are a few counts of this clone. The chain has TRBV15 and TRBJ1-5; 7 bases are shared with TRBD1. The CDR3 length is 16 residues. CDR1 and CDR2 from the germline V gene are LNHNV and YYDKDF (reference sequence). Trimming removed 2 bases from V and 5 bases from J; junction bases left unmatched: 9. The CDR3 nucleotides are TGTGCCACCAGCAGACTTTCAACAGGGGTGGATCAGCCCCAGCATTTT. Translated: CATSRLSTGVDQPQHF. The whole variable domain, remainder taken from reference TRBV15 and TRBJ1-5, is DAMVIQNPRYQVTQFGKPVTLSCSQTLNHNVMYWYQQKSSQAPKLLFHYYDKDFNNEADTPDNFQSRRPNTSFCFLDIRSPGLGDTAMYLCATSRLSTGVDQPQHFGDGTRLSIL.

The chain links TRBV19 to TRBJ1-2; a weak D match, TRBD1 (5 bases). V dropped 5 bases and J dropped 4 bases, with 17 bases sitting between them. The CDR3 runs to 15 residues. Per the germline V gene, CDR1 is LNHDA and CDR2 is SQIVND (reference sequence). The CDR3 loop reads CASSDITGVRYGYTF. Written as DNA, the CDR3 is TGTGCCAGTAGTGATATAACAGGTGTCCGCTATGGCTACACCTTC.

This chain connects TRBV6-1 to TRBJ1-6; D ambiguous. Per germline, CDR1 MNHNS and CDR2 SASEGT. CDR3 length equals 16 residues. V dropped 1 base and J dropped 10 bases, with 17 bases sitting between them. The CDR3 sequence: CASSEGWTAGKSPLHF. CDR3 DNA sequence: TGTGCCAGCAGTGAAGGCTGGACGGCGGGGAAGTCACCCCTCCACTTT.

The J gene is TRBJ2-1, the V gene TRBV5-1; no reliable D call. With 4 bases removed from V and 8 bases from J, the gap between germline ends came to 10 bases. The CDR3 extends over 12 amino acids. Per the germline V gene, CDR1 is SGHRS and CDR2 is YFSETQ. CDR3 in DNA: TGCGCCAGCAGCCTGGCTGAGCATGAGCAGTTCTTC. This translates into CASSLAEHEQFF. Full variable domain (missing parts from reference TRBV5-1 and TRBJ2-1): KAGVTQTPRYLIKTRGQQVTLSCSPISGHRSVSWYQQTPGQGLQFLFEYFSETQRNKGNFPGRFSGRQFSNSRSEMNVSTLELGDSALYLCASSLAEHEQFFGPGTRLTVL.

The chain employs TRBV6-5 and TRBJ1-4, with 9 bases matching TRBD1. The germline V gene has CDR1 MNHEY and CDR2 SVGAGI. This CDR3 spans 15 amino acids. The ends lost 2 bases at V and 7 bases at J; junction bases unmatched: 5. The CDR3 DNA follows: TGTGCCAGCAGTTACGACACAGGGGGCGCTGAAAAACTGTTTTTT. Protein: CASSYDTGGAEKLFF.

The chain employs TRBV5-1 and TRBJ2-7; 13 nucleotides match TRBD2. In germline, CDR1 is SGHRS, CDR2 YFSETQ. Unmatched junction bases numbered 12, after V lost 3 bases and J lost 3 bases. The length of the CDR3 is 18 residues. CDR3 protein: CASSSTSGRFRKFYEQYF. The CDR3 DNA follows: TGCGCCAGCAGCTCGACTAGCGGGAGGTTCCGGAAGTTCTACGAGCAGTACTTC.

In this sample, this clone turned up a few times. The rearrangement uses TRBV4-2 and TRBJ2-7, with a possible D match to TRBD2 (5 bases). This CDR3 spans 14 amino acids. V lost 0 bases and J lost 3, with 9 bases in between. Germline V gene data show CDR1 as LGHNA and CDR2 as YNFKEQ. In DNA, the CDR3 is TGTGCCAGCAGCCAAGAGAGACTATTCTACGAGCAGTACTTC. Protein product: CASSQERLFYEQYF.

The chain joins TRBV7-2 to TRBJ2-2; TRBD2 aligns across 11 bases. Unmatched junction bases numbered 10, after V lost 8 bases and J lost 5 bases. Germline V lookup: CDR1 SGHTA, CDR2 FQGNSA. The CDR3 runs 16 residues. CDR3 sequence: CASSLAGGPRTGELFF. CDR3 coding DNA: TGTGCCAGCTCCTTAGCGGGAGGGCCAAGGACCGGGGAGCTGTTTTTT.

Regarding this clone: Other nucleotide sequences in the sample specify the same CDR3. The V and J genes are TRBV5-1 and TRBJ2-7; D ambiguous. The germline gives CDR1 SGHRS, CDR2 YFSETQ. The CDR3 runs to 13 residues. V was clipped by 0 bases and J by 0 bases, with 4 bases between them. The DNA of the CDR3 is TGCGCCAGCAGCTTGGGGGCCTCCTACGAGCAGTACTTC. Translated: CASSLGASYEQYF.

V is TRBV19 and J is TRBJ2-3; 9 nucleotides match TRBD1. J gave up 1 base and V 7 bases, and 6 bases lay outside the gene matches. Germline V gene sequence: CDR1 LNHDA, CDR2 SQIVND (reference sequence). The CDR3 has 15 amino acids. The CDR3: CASTPTGGGTDTQYF. The CDR3, as DNA: TGTGCCAGTACCCCTACAGGGGGCGGCACAGATACGCAGTATTTT.

This clone was seen more than once but under ten times. The genes are TRBV6-1 and TRBJ2-7; 9 bases are shared with TRBD2. After removal of 10 bases from V and 2 bases from J, the junction contained 3 bases not matched to a gene. The length of the CDR3 is 12 residues. CDR1 is MNHNS and CDR2 is SASEGT in the germline V gene. The CDR3 loop reads CATLAGAYEQYF. The CDR3 nucleotides read TGTGCCACCTTAGCGGGAGCCTACGAGCAGTACTTC.

A word on this clone: The junction departs from germline at one end; a sequencing error may be responsible. The chain employs TRBV7-7 and TRBJ2-2, with 8 bases that match TRBD1. The CDR3 has 14 amino acids. Per germline, CDR1 SSHAT and CDR2 FNYEAQ (reference sequence). CDR3 amino acids: CASSLQGDTGELFF. The CDR3 DNA is TGTGCTAGCAGCCTACAGGGGGACACCGGGGAGCTGTTTTTT.

This rearrangement joins TRBV9 to TRBJ2-7, with D possibly being TRBD2 (6 bases). The CDR3 covers 15 residues. Germline CDR1 reads SGDLS; CDR2 reads YYNGEE. Trimming took off 3 bases at V and 2 bases at J, with 15 bases between the two ends. The CDR3 nucleotides read TGTGCCAGCAGCGACGTCGGGACGGGAGCCTACGAGCAGTACTTC. Residues: CASSDVGTGAYEQYF.

The J gene is TRBJ1-1, the V gene TRBV27, with TRBD1 matching 7 bases. The CDR3 loop spans 13 amino acids. Per germline, CDR1 MNHEY and CDR2 SMNVEV (reference sequence). V shed 4 bases, J shed 7 bases, and the junction held 6 bases outside the gene matches. CDR3 amino acids: CASSSRQGVEAFF. CDR3 nucleotide sequence: TGTGCCAGCAGTTCGAGACAGGGAGTTGAAGCTTTCTTT.

This chain joins TRBV27 and TRBJ1-1, with 12 bases matching TRBD1. The CDR3 totals 17 residues. Germline V gene sequence: CDR1 MNHEY, CDR2 SMNVEV (reference sequence). Germline trimming cut 7 bases from V and 0 bases from J; bases unmatched to any gene: 9. The CDR3 sequence: CASKLGTGGGMNTEAFF. The CDR3 nucleotides read TGTGCCAGCAAACTGGGGACAGGGGGCGGCATGAACACTGAAGCTTTCTTT.

V gene TRBV28 combines with J gene TRBJ1-2; 7 nucleotides agree with TRBD1. Germline CDR1 is MDHEN and CDR2 is SYDVKM. The junction had 5 bases not matched to a gene; V was cut back by 6 bases and J by 7 bases. This CDR3 has 12 amino acids. The CDR3 bases are TGTGCCAGCAGCCGAGGGGGCGTTGGCTACACCTTC. It codes for CASSRGGVGYTF.

V usage is TRBV30 and J usage is TRBJ2-1, with 8 nucleotides matching TRBD2. Germline assignment: CDR1 GTSNPN and CDR2 SVGIG (reference sequence). Losses at the gene ends were 0 bases for V and 7 bases for J; bases not matched to a gene: 17. This CDR3 spans 18 amino acids. CDR3 region: CAWSVHAGGWGVTNEQFF. The DNA of the CDR3 is TGTGCCTGGAGTGTACATGCGGGAGGTTGGGGGGTTACGAATGAGCAGTTCTTC. Complete variable domain (other parts from reference TRBV30 and TRBJ2-1): SQTIHQWPATLVQPVGSPLSLECTVEGTSNPNLYWYRQAAGRGLQLLFYSVGIGQISSEVPQNLSASRPQDRQFILSSKKLLLSDSGFYLCAWSVHAGGWGVTNEQFFGPGTRLTVL.